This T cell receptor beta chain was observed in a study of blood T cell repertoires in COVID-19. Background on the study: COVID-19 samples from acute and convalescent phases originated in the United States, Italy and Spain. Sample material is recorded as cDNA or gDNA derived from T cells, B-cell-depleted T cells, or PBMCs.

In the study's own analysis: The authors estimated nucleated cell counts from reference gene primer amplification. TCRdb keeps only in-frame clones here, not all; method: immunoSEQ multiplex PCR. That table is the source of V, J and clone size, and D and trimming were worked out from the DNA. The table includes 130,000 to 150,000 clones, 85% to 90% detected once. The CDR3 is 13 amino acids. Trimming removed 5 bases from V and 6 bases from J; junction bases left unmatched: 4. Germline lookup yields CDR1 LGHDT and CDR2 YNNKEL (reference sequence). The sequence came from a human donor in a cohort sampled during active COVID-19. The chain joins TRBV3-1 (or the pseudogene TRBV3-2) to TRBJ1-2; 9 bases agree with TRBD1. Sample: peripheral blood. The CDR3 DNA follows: TGTGCCAGCAGCGAGTACAGGGGGCATGGCTACACCTTC. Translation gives CASSEYRGHGYTF.